This entry features one TCR beta chain sequence. Which antigen it targets is not known. No much larger clonotype is one base removed from it; base qualities were not supplied. These data are taken from a study of blood T cell repertoires in COVID-19 (dated by TCRdb to 2018 to 2021). Study-level background: Samples from collaborators originated in the United States, Italy and Spain and spanned both the acute and convalescent phases of COVID-19. The prospective study material was composed of cDNA or gDNA derived from T cells, B-cell-depleted T cells, or PBMCs. Deeply sampled blood TCRbeta repertoires from subjects exposed to, actively infected with, or recovered from COVID-19 were included in the dataset. The repertoires were made available in a free public database intended to serve as a resource for research on the immune response to SARS-CoV-2. Samples were obtained from the ongoing ImmuneRACE study (first 160 participants) and from over a thousand subjects provided by 6 global collaborators. Sample metadata almost always included a de-identified subject ID, COVID-19 status, age in years and sex. Where HLA class I and class II types were available, the types were taken from metadata supplied by the sample provider, not from assay-based typing.

The collaborating institutions used their own protocols to collect whole blood in K2EDTA tubes. For TCRbeta analysis, collaborator samples were shipped as frozen whole blood, as isolated PBMCs, or as DNA extracted from either sample type. Trimming takes 0 bases from V and 0 bases from J, and the germline ends sit 12 bases apart. The CDR3, from cysteine to phenylalanine, totals 16 residues. The only DNA kept is the CDR3, 48 bases in frame from the first base. Taken from the germline V gene, the CDR1 and CDR2 loops are SGHRS and YFSETQ. On the study overall, not on this receptor specifically: Clinical and demographic metadata were provided uncurated, with the amount varying by source and participant.

The immunoSEQ Assay, a bias-controlled multiplex PCR, was used to amplify TCRbeta CDR3 regions from genomic DNA. In the authors' own workflow: Nucleated cell counts per sample were estimated from amplification of reference gene primers within the assay. To quantify the absolute abundance of each unique TCRbeta CDR3 rearrangement, sequence reads were collapsed and filtered. For each sample, productive Simpson clonality was calculated by taking the square root of Simpson's diversity index across productive rearrangements. This immuneACCESS table, as held by TCRdb, lists in-frame sequences with V and J called but not all clones. Of the missing ones, under half trace to an unresolved V gene in checked studies; the others have no known cause. The DNA gave D and trimming, while V, J and clone size come from that table. The table for this sample lists around 180,000 clones; around 88% of them were counted only once. Roughly 4.2% of the sample comes from the top ten.

The sample consisted of peripheral blood. The sequence came from a woman between 25 and 40 years old with acute or convalescent COVID-19. Recombination connected TRBV5-1 to TRBJ1-1, with the D gene not confidently named. The nucleotide sequence reads as follows: TGCGCCAGCAGCTTGGCCTCTGCGGTAATGAACACTGAAGCTTTCTTT. Translated, it reads CASSLASAVMNTEAFF.